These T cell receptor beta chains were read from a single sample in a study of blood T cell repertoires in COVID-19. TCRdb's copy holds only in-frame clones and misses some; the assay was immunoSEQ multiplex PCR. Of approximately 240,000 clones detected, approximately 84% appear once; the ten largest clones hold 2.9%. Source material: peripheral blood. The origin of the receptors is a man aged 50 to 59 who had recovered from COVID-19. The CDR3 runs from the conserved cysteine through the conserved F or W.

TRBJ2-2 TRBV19 CASTPPGNRAYRELFF
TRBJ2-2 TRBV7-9 CASSLDPGVTGELFF
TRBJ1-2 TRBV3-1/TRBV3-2 CASSQDQGAYGYTF
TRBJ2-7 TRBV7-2 CASSSRGTQAYEQYF
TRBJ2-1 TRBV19 CASSIAGVWSYNEQFF
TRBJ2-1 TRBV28 CASSSRGVPNEQFF
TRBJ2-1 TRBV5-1 CASSLTTQEQFF
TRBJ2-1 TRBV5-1 CASSLGPSGNNEQFF
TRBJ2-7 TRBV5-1 CASSLMGDYEQYF
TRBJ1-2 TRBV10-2 CASRLRGNYGYTF
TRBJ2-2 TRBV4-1 CASSQPTVGQGSTGELFF
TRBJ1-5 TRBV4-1 CASSQDTPVFSNQPQHF
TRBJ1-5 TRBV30 CAWSGNRGKQPQHF
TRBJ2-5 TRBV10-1 CASSSGLLKETQYF
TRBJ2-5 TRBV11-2 CASSTLGQGQETQYF
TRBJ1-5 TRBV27 CASSLRLGNQPQHF
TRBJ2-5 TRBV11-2 CASSLEPTSGRSNQYF
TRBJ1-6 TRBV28 CASKPGQGFSPLHF
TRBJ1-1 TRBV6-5 CASGGQGLSTEAFF
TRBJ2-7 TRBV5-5 CASSFLVNYEQYF
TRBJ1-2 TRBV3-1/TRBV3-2 CASSEGPKAYTF
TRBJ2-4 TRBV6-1 CASSEQGRLAKNIQYF
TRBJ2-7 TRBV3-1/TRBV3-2 CASSQDMTGAYEQYF
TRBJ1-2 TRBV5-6 CASSLVGGFGYGYTF
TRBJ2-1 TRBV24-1 CATGPGGPYEQFF
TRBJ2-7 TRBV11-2 CASSLGSGGTYEQYF
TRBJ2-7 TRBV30 CAWSGDRNTYEQYF
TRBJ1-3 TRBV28 CASSAQHSGNTIYF
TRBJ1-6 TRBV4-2 CASSQNDRGGNNSPLHF
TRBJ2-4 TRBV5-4 CASSDSPSKNIQYF
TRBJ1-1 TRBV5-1 CASSDRDRGAWGKMNTEAFF
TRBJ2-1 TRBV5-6 CASSLGGTIYNEQFF
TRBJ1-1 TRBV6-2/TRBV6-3 CASSYYGQAGTEAFF
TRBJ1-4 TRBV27 CASSFSGGLREKLFF
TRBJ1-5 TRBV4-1 CASSPWDRGDNQPQHF
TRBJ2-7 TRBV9 CASSVGTLTYEQYF
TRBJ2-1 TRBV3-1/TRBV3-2 CASSQQLFTNEQFF
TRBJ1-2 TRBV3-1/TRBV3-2 CASSQDNRGYGYTF
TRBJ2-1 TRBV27 CASSTSSGRLPYNEQFF
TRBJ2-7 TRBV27 CASGPGQAYEQYF
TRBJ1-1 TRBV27 CASSLLQGTTEAFF
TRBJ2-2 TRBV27 CASSRLAGGITGELFF
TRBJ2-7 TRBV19 CASSIPGQGSSYEQYF
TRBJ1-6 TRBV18 CASSPISEHNSPLHF
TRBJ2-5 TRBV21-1 CASNPLGLAGPNQETQYF
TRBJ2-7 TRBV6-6 CASSTQDYRSYEQYF
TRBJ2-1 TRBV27 CASSLSSGSENEQFF
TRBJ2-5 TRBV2 CASSWDRKTQYF
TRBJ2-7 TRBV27 CASSLGRTVSYEQYF
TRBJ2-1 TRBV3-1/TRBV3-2 CASSHSLAGGPFEQFF